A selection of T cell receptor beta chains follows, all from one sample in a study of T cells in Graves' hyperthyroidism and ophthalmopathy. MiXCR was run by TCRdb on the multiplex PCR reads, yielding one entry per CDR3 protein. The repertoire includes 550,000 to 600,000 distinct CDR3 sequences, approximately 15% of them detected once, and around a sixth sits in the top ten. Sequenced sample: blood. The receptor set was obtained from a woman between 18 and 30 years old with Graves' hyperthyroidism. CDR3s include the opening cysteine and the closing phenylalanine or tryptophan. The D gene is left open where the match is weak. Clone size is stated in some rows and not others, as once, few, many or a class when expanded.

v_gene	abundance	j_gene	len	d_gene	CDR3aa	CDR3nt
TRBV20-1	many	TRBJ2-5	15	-	CSASITQGWQETQYF	TGCAGTGCTAGCATAACGCAGGGGTGGCAAGAGACCCAGTACTTC
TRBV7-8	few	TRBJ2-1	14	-	CASSLGAFYNEQFF	TGTGCCAGCAGCTTAGGAGCTTTCTACAATGAGCAGTTCTTC
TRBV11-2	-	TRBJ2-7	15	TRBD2	CASSSLGRPDGEQYF	TGTGCCAGCAGCTCCCTCGGGAGGCCCGACGGGGAGCAGTACTTC
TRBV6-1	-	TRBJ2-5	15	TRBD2	CASSSSGTSGGSQYF	TGTGCCAGCAGTTCTTCCGGGACTAGCGGGGGGTCCCAGTACTTC
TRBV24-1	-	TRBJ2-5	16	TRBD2	CATSDPSGGAEETQYF	TGTGCCACCAGTGATCCTAGCGGGGGGGCCGAAGAGACCCAGTACTTC
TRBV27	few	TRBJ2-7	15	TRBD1	CASSSGPQGVLEQYF	TGTGCCAGCAGTTCAGGACCGCAGGGGGTCCTCGAGCAGTACTTC
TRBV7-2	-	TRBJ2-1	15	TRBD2	CASSHLAGSYNEQFF	TGTGCCAGCAGCCATCTAGCGGGTTCCTACAATGAGCAGTTCTTC
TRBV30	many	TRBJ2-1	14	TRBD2	CAWELLAVQNEQFF	TGTGCCTGGGAGCTCCTAGCGGTTCAGAATGAGCAGTTCTTC
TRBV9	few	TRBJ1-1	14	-	CASSPWGRNTEAFF	TGTGCCAGCAGCCCCTGGGGCAGGAACACTGAAGCTTTCTTT
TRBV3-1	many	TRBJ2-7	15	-	CASSQGLGRSYEQYF	TGTGCCAGCAGCCAAGGACTAGGGAGATCCTACGAGCAGTACTTC
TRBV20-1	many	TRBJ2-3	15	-	CSARVGSGTTDTQYF	TGCAGTGCTAGAGTGGGTAGCGGCACCACAGATACGCAGTATTTT